The clone carrying this T cell receptor beta chain appeared a few times. No antigen is known for it. The sample comes from a study of CD8+ T cells in alopecia areata. In the study overall: Administration of oral tofacitinib to treated patients was at 5 to 10 mg twice daily. Findings of the study overall: Clonality was higher in lesional than normal scalp, especially in alopecia totalis/universalis.

After isolation, RNA underwent reverse transcription to generate cDNA as the sequencing template. The method was immunoSEQ multiplex PCR; TCRdb's version includes in-frame clones alone and lacks a portion of them. The sample has roughly 120,000 clones, around two fifths seen once. Germline V gene data show CDR1 as SQVTM and CDR2 as ANQGSEA. The CDR3 contains 12 residues. Trimming cost V 4 bases and J 1 base, with 7 bases left between them. Researchers gathered lesional scalp punch biopsies and peripheral blood from patients with alopecia areata. Investigators sorted PBMCs to obtain both CD4+ and CD8+ T cells.

Sequenced input: CD4+ T cells sorted from blood. The chain joins TRBV29-1 to TRBJ2-5; weak D call: TRBD2 (5 bases). This clonotype was sampled from a human donor with alopecia areata. The CDR3 bases are TGCAGCGTTGGAGGGAGCCAAGAGACCCAGTACTTC. Protein: CSVGGSQETQYF. Full variable domain (outside the CDR3, taken from reference TRBV29-1 and TRBJ2-5): SAVISQKPSRDICQRGTSLTIQCQVDSQVTMMFWYRQQPGQSLTLIATANQGSEATYESGFVIDKFPISRPNLTFSTLTVSNMSPEDSSIYLCSVGGSQETQYFGPGTRLLVL.